This TCR beta chain is from a study of regulatory T cells in long-lasting Graves disease (dated by TCRdb to 2020 to 2022). As for the study more broadly: Persistent Graves' disease was defined as persistently positive TSH receptor autoantibodies together with antithyroid drug treatment for over 5 years. TCR sequencing covered some 13 persistent and some 20 newly diagnosed Graves' disease patients, some 35 samples in total. Persistent Graves' disease patients were compared with newly diagnosed Graves' disease patients by peripheral blood TCR sequencing and RNA sequencing. Persistent Graves' disease patients in the clinical cohort had taken antithyroid drugs for about 10.3 years on average. The study was conducted in China and was registered as a clinical trial. Study-wide findings and limitations: The authors acknowledged the small sample size as a limitation that may reduce accuracy. Lower TCR Shannon entropy and fewer highly expanded clones were observed in persistent Graves' disease patients than in newly diagnosed patients, which suggested clonal expansion. A larger number of public clonotypes was shared among persistent patients (around 2,700) than among newly diagnosed patients (around 970). The study examined only peripheral blood because the primary lesion, thyroid tissue, could not be accessed. Sequencing and analysis were limited to the TCR beta chain. TRBV28, TRBJ1-2 and TRBJ2-5 were preferentially used in persistent disease, while TRBV20-1 and TRBJ2-1 were favored in newly diagnosed disease.

Via the germline V gene (reference sequence), CDR1 is SEHNR and CDR2 FQNEAQ. The CDR3 goes from the cysteine to the phenylalanine over 16 residues. The kept DNA is CDR3 alone, 48 bases in frame from the first base. Trimming removed 2 bases from V and 6 bases from J; the gene matches leave 9 bases unexplained. Receptor libraries were prepared by multiplex PCR. TCRdb lists the instrument as Illumina HiSeq 4000. iRepertoire HTBI primers and Arm-PCR amplification of CDR3 regions were used to construct TCR beta libraries. Gel purification was performed on PCR products prior to sequencing. The authors processed their data as follows. Across samples, roughly 60 TRBV and 14 TRBJ segments were identified and used for gene usage analysis of CDR3 amino acid clonotypes. COPE and FqMerger were used to merge filtered high-quality paired reads into contigs. BLAST was used to align contigs to IMGT TRBV, TRBD and TRBJ reference genes, with CDR3 defined following IMGT. Clonotypes above 0.1% frequency were classified as highly expanded clones. Repertoire diversity was measured by Shannon entropy, and V-J evenness by the Gini coefficient. A clonotype was considered public if more than one individual shared it. TCRdb reanalyzed the raw reads on its own, using fastp at Q25 for trimming and MiXCR for clone calling, and kept in-frame beta chains. Rows with a matching CDR3 protein are joined into one entry that keeps the most common DNA and genes. These V and J calls rely on TCRdb rather than the paper's analysis. Here the sample has about 660,000 distinct CDR3 sequences; around 30% occur a single time. Together, the top ten hold about 42% of the sample.

This specimen's time point label, interpreted: persistent/refractory GD, antithyroid drugs over 5 years with positive TRAb. For both TCR sequencing and RNA sequencing, RNA was extracted from PBMCs using TRIzol. Graves' disease was diagnosed according to American Thyroid Association guidelines. Patients were recruited from an endocrinology department in Xi'an, China. From each patient, about 8.9 milliliters of peripheral blood was collected into an EDTA anticoagulant tube. Ficoll Paque Plus density gradient separation was used to isolate PBMCs, and no further T cell sorting was performed. RNA quality was checked with an Agilent 2100 Bioanalyzer and agarose gel, and concentration with a NanoDrop 2000. About this clonotype itself: Its specific antigen is unknown. Base-call qualities are not available, and no considerably larger clone is one nucleotide away.

Rearrangement joined TRBV7-9 to TRBJ2-4; 8 bases in the junction line up with TRBD2. The receptor's source is a female donor with Graves disease. The material sequenced was peripheral blood mononuclear cells (PBMCs), taken when the disease was refractory, from a patient treated with antithyroid drugs. The nucleotide sequence reads TGTGCCAGCAGCTTATACGGGAGGGCCGTTCCAAACATTCAGTACTTC. Its protein is CASSLYGRAVPNIQYF.